This entry concerns a single T cell receptor (beta chain). The antigen it recognizes is unknown. No quality values exist for individual bases; no much larger clone is one base distant. The library came from RT-PCR. Instrument used: NextSeq 550. TCRdb trimmed the raw reads at Q25, called clones with MiXCR and kept productive beta chains. CDR3 protein sequences are deduplicated, and each keeps its most common genes and DNA. This sample has 1,500 to 2,000 distinct CDR3 sequences in its table, and about 1.8% of those were observed once. The top ten hold about 6.1% of the sample. This sample is part of a study of patients and donors after allogeneic stem cell transplantation (dated by TCRdb to about 2020). The CDR3 starts with the cysteine, ends with the phenylalanine, and has 14 residues. The retained sequence is limited to the CDR3, 42 bases, with the frame set at the first base. From a lookup of the germline V gene, CDR1 and CDR2 are SGHTA and FQGTGA. The germline ends are 15 bases apart after V is trimmed by 5 bases and J by 7 bases.

Sequenced sample: blood, either unsorted or a sorted T cell fraction (not recorded which). The V gene is TRBV7-3 and the J gene is TRBJ2-1; the D gene may be TRBD1 or TRBD2, since each aligns over 5 bases. This sequence originates from a human donor who was either an allogeneic HSCT recipient or a stem cell or donor lymphocyte infusion donor (not recorded which). It is not recorded whose cells these are; they may come from a transplant donor. The CDR3 protein is CASSRAGTRNEQFF. The DNA is as follows: TGTGCCAGCAGCCGTGCCGGGACGCGTAATGAGCAGTTCTTC.